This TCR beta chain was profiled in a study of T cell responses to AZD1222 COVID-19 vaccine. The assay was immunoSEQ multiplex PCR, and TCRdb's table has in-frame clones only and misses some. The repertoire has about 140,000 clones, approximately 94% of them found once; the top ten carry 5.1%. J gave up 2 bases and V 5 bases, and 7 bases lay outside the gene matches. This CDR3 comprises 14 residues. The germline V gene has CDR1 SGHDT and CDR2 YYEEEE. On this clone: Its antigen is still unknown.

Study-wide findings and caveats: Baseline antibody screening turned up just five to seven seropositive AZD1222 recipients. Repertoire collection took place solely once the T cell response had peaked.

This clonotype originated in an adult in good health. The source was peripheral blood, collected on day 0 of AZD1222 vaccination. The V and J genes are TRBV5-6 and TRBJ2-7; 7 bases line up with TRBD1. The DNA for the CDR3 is TGTGCCAGCAGTCTACAGGGGTCCCCCTACGAGCAGTACTTC. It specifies CASSLQGSPYEQYF.